What follows are 27 T cell receptor beta chains derived from one specimen sequenced in a study of OX40 agonist ivuxolimab in advanced cancers. Profiled with immunoSEQ multiplex PCR; TCRdb holds only in-frame clones, not every one. The sample shows 45,000 to 75,000 clones, 70% to 85% of them seen only once. The source was CD4+ or CD8+ T cells sorted from blood, collected in a trial of the OX40 agonist ivuxolimab. The source is an adult with an advanced solid tumor such as melanoma, head and neck, liver or kidney cancer.

J is TRBJ2-1 and V is TRBV4-3; the match to TRBD1 covers 7 bases. The V gene end was trimmed by 0 bases and the J gene end by 0 bases; junction bases not matched to a gene: 5. The germline V gene encodes CDR1 LGHNA and CDR2 YSLEER. The CDR3 spans 17 residues. The CDR3 reads CASSQESRGSSYNEQFF. CDR3 nucleotides: TGCGCCAGCAGCCAAGAAAGCAGGGGGAGCTCCTACAATGAGCAGTTCTTC.

The rearrangement links TRBV27 to TRBJ2-7; 7 nucleotides match TRBD1. With V trimmed by 6 bases and J by 0 bases, 8 bases remained unmatched. There are 15 residues in the CDR3. The germline V gene has CDR1 MNHEY and CDR2 SMNVEV (reference sequence). DNA of the CDR3: TGTGCCAGCAGGACCAGGACAGGCTACTCCTACGAGCAGTACTTC. It specifies CASRTRTGYSYEQYF.

The chain has TRBV29-1 and TRBJ1-2, with no clear D. CDR3 size: 14 residues. Germline V gives CDR1 SQVTM, CDR2 ANQGSEA. Trimming pared 3 bases from V and 0 bases from J, leaving 11 bases between. The CDR3 is CSVESQYPNYGYTF. CDR3 DNA sequence: TGCAGCGTTGAGTCACAGTACCCTAACTATGGCTACACCTTC. Filled out from reference TRBV29-1 and TRBJ1-2, the complete variable domain reads SAVISQKPSRDICQRGTSLTIQCQVDSQVTMMFWYRQQPGQSLTLIATANQGSEATYESGFVIDKFPISRPNLTFSTLTVSNMSPEDSSIYLCSVESQYPNYGYTFGSGTRLTVV.

Ten or more counts support this clone. V is TRBV15 and J is TRBJ2-7; no clear D. The CDR3 has 13 amino acids. Trimming removed 3 bases from V and 5 bases from J, with 11 bases in between. Germline lookup yields CDR1 LNHNV and CDR2 YYDKDF (reference sequence). Here the CDR3 reads CATSRIRNHEQYF. The CDR3 DNA reads as TGTGCCACCAGCAGGATTAGGAATCACGAGCAGTACTTC. The whole variable domain, filled in from reference TRBV15 and TRBJ2-7, reads DAMVIQNPRYQVTQFGKPVTLSCSQTLNHNVMYWYQQKSSQAPKLLFHYYDKDFNNEADTPDNFQSRRPNTSFCFLDIRSPGLGDTAMYLCATSRIRNHEQYFGPGTRLTVT.

The chain links TRBV5-4 to TRBJ1-1; 7 bases match TRBD1. V lost 2 bases and J lost 4; bases outside the gene matches: 11. The CDR3 is 16 residues long. Germline V gives CDR1 SGHNT, CDR2 YYREEE (reference sequence). CDR3 sequence (DNA): TGTGCCAGCAGCTTACAGACAGGGATACAACTCACTGAAGCTTTCTTT. Its protein product is CASSLQTGIQLTEAFF.

The V and J genes are TRBV6-5 and TRBJ1-2, with D unclear. V was trimmed by 5 bases and J by 6 bases, leaving 16 bases between them. Germline lookup yields CDR1 MNHEY and CDR2 SVGAGI. The CDR3 loop spans 14 amino acids. CDR3 nucleotide sequence: TGTGCCAGCAGTCCCCCTTCCGGGAAAGATGGCTACACCTTC. It specifies CASSPPSGKDGYTF.

The rearrangement joins TRBV7-2 to TRBJ2-3; D unclear. Trimming shortened V by 3 bases and J by 0 bases, and 7 bases separated the two germline ends. Germline V CDR1 and CDR2: SGHTA, FQGNSA. The CDR3 runs to 14 residues. CDR3 nucleotide sequence: TGTGCCAGCAGCTTCACGGACAGCACAGATACGCAGTATTTT. It codes for CASSFTDSTDTQYF. The full variable domain, rest sourced from reference TRBV7-2 and TRBJ2-3, is GAGVSQSPSNKVTEKGKDVELRCDPISGHTALYWYRQSLGQGLEFLIYFQGNSAPDKSGLPSDRFSAERTGGSVSTLTIQRTQQEDSAVYLCASSFTDSTDTQYFGPGTRLTVL.

A few counts support this clone. The chain joins TRBV5-6 to TRBJ1-5, with unresolved D. Trimming cost V 1 base and J 6 bases, with 5 bases left between them. This CDR3 contains 12 residues. The germline V gene encodes CDR1 SGHDT and CDR2 YYEEEE. CDR3 nucleotide sequence: TGTGCCAGCAGCTTGCCGGGTCAGCCCCAGCATTTT. Its protein product is CASSLPGQPQHF.

This chain links TRBV5-1 with TRBJ1-4, with a weak D call TRBD1 (6 bases). This CDR3 comprises 14 residues. Germline values: CDR1 SGHRS, CDR2 YFSETQ. With 5 bases removed from V and 3 bases from J, the gap between germline ends came to 11 bases. The CDR3 is CASSWGAANEKLFF. DNA for the CDR3: TGCGCCAGCAGTTGGGGGGCAGCTAATGAAAAACTGTTTTTT.

V usage is TRBV4-1 and J usage is TRBJ1-5; no firm D call. The CDR3 runs to 15 residues. Germline V gives CDR1 MGHRA, CDR2 YSYEKL. Trimming removed 4 bases at V and 5 bases at J, with 15 bases between. CDR3 amino acids: CASSPSGRSYQPQHF. CDR3 nucleotides: TGCGCCAGCAGCCCCTCGGGGAGGTCATATCAGCCCCAGCATTTT.

CDR3 DNA: TGCGCCAGCAGCATTAAGAAAGCCGGGACACAAACAAACACTGAAGCTTTCTTT. It translates to CASSIKKAGTQTNTEAFF. V is TRBV5-1 and J is TRBJ1-1; weak D call: TRBD1 (6 bases). CDR1 and CDR2 (germline): SGHRS, YFSETQ. The CDR3 has 18 amino acids. Trimming took 4 bases from V and 2 from J, leaving 24 bases between them.

The J gene is TRBJ2-1, the V gene TRBV7-9; 9 nucleotides line up with TRBD1. The V and J ends lost 1 base and 5 bases, in that order; junction bases with no gene match: 6. Germline assignment: CDR1 SEHNR and CDR2 FQNEAQ (reference sequence). The CDR3 extends over 16 amino acids. CDR3 in DNA: TGTGCCAGCAGCTTAGGACAGGGGGGTCTTCACAATGAGCAGTTCTTC. Residues: CASSLGQGGLHNEQFF.

The chain employs TRBV5-1 and TRBJ1-4; D is uncertain. Germline V gene data show CDR1 as SGHRS and CDR2 as YFSETQ. This CDR3 is 13 amino acids long. The ends were cut back, 0 bases at V and 5 bases at J, with 5 bases in the middle. CDR3 protein: CASSLALNEKLFF. In DNA form, the CDR3 reads TGCGCCAGCAGCTTGGCTCTGAATGAAAAACTGTTTTTT.

In this sample, this clone turned up once. The V call is TRBV2, the J call TRBJ2-2; 12 nucleotides agree with TRBD2. The CDR3 sequence is 15 residues long. CDR1 is SNHLY, CDR2 FYNNEI, per germline. V dropped 8 bases and J dropped 2; count of bases not matched to a gene: 3. The CDR3 coding sequence is TGTGCCAGCCGGACTAGCGGGACCAACACCGGGGAGCTGTTTTTT. It yields the protein CASRTSGTNTGELFF.

Only a few counts were recorded for this clone. The chain uses TRBV5-8 and TRBJ2-5; 13 bases are a match to TRBD2. CDR1 and CDR2 from the germline V gene are SGHTS and YDEGEE. The CDR3 runs 16 residues. Trimming removed 4 bases from V and 5 bases from J; junction bases left unmatched: 8. CDR3 region: CASSRGLAGETETQYF. DNA of the CDR3: TGTGCCAGCAGCCGAGGACTAGCGGGGGAAACGGAGACCCAGTACTTC. The variable domain in full, with the rest retrieved from reference TRBV5-8 and TRBJ2-5, is EAGVTQSPTHLIKTRGQQATLRCSPISGHTSVYWYQQALGLGLQFLLWYDEGEERNRGNFPPRFSGRQFPNYSSELNVNALELEDSALYLCASSRGLAGETETQYFGPGTRLLVL.

A few counts support this clone. The rearrangement uses TRBV7-6 and TRBJ1-6; perhaps TRBD1 as D (6 bases). The CDR3 consists of 14 residues. Germline-derived CDR1 and CDR2 are SGHVS and FNYEAQ. The V gene lost 4 bases and the J gene lost 10 bases, with 14 bases spanning the gap. The CDR3 spells CASSSLAGVSPLHF. The CDR3 nucleotides are TGTGCCAGCAGCTCACTCGCAGGGGTATCACCCCTCCACTTT.

This chain connects TRBV19 to TRBJ2-7; D is perhaps TRBD1 (6 bases). V lost 4 bases and J 3 bases, leaving 10 bases between the germline ends. The CDR3 length is 13 residues. In germline, CDR1 is LNHDA, CDR2 SQIVND (reference sequence). Written as DNA, the CDR3 is TGTGCCAGTAGTACAACAGGGTTCTACGAGCAGTACTTC. This gives the protein CASSTTGFYEQYF.

The chain employs TRBV18 and TRBJ1-1; 8 nucleotides align to TRBD1. The CDR3 loop spans 14 amino acids. V shed 3 bases and J 0 bases; nucleotides not matched to a gene: 0. Germline CDR1 reads KGHSH; CDR2 reads LQKENI. The CDR3 DNA reads TGTGCCAGCTCACCGGACAGGGTGAACACTGAAGCTTTCTTT. Translated, it gives CASSPDRVNTEAFF.

In DNA form, the CDR3 reads TGTGCCAGCAGCGTAGACCCAAGATATGGCTACACCTTC. Its protein is CASSVDPRYGYTF. The J gene is TRBJ1-2, the V gene TRBV9; D unclear. The CDR3 is 13 amino acids. Germline CDR1 SGDLS, CDR2 YYNGEE. With 0 bases removed from V and 5 bases from J, the gap between germline ends came to 8 bases.

This chain connects TRBV5-1 to TRBJ1-2, with a possible D match to TRBD1 (5 bases). The length of the CDR3 is 14 residues. The germline gives CDR1 SGHRS, CDR2 YFSETQ. V lost 9 bases, J lost 14 bases, and 29 bases lay in between. DNA for the CDR3: TGCGCCACCAAAAAGGGGACGGGTCTATGGCTACCAACCTTC. Translated, it gives CATKKGTGLWLPTF.

The rearrangement joins TRBV5-6 to TRBJ2-3; D is unclear. The germline CDR1 and CDR2 sequences are SGHDT and YYEEEE. The CDR3 runs 13 residues. V lost 0 bases and J 0 bases, leaving 2 bases between the germline ends. The CDR3 region is CASSLGSTDTQYF. The CDR3 coding sequence is TGTGCCAGCAGCTTGGGCAGCACAGATACGCAGTATTTT.

This clone was detected a few times. The V gene is TRBV5-1, the J gene TRBJ1-2; D gene uncertain. CDR3 length: 15 residues. V gave up 3 bases and J gave up 0 bases, with 12 bases separating them. Germline CDR1 and CDR2: SGHRS and YFSETQ. This chain's CDR3 is CASSSDHPTNYGYTF. In DNA form, the CDR3 reads TGCGCCAGCAGCTCCGATCATCCTACTAACTATGGCTACACCTTC.

V and J are TRBV7-2 and TRBJ2-2; 13 nucleotides line up with TRBD2. Trimming removed 2 bases from V and 4 bases from J; junction bases left unmatched: 7. The germline V gene has CDR1 SGHTA and CDR2 FQGNSA. This CDR3 has 18 residues. CDR3: CASSLTSGGARGTGELFF. The CDR3 DNA reads TGTGCCAGCAGCTTAACTAGCGGGGGGGCCCGCGGCACCGGGGAGCTGTTTTTT.

This clone was seen once. This chain links TRBV12-5 with TRBJ2-3; a possible D gene is TRBD2 (6 bases). V lost 5 bases and J 5 bases, leaving 29 bases between the germline ends. The CDR3 spans 19 residues. CDR1 is LGHNT and CDR2 is FRNRAP in the germline V gene. The CDR3 region has the DNA TGTGCTAGTGGTCGTCAGAGTCAAGGAGGTCTAGCGATTGGAGATACGCAGTATTTT. Translation gives CASGRQSQGGLAIGDTQYF.

The V and J genes are TRBV7-6 and TRBJ2-2, with D maybe TRBD1 (6 bases). Deletions cut 0 bases from V and 6 bases from J, with 11 bases between. Germline V gene lookup returns CDR1 SGHVS and CDR2 FNYEAQ. CDR3 length equals 15 residues. DNA of the CDR3: TGTGCCAGCAGCTTAGCGATGGGGGCGGCCGGGGAGCTGTTTTTT. It yields the protein CASSLAMGAAGELFF.

The chain carries TRBV29-1 and TRBJ2-3; 9 bases match TRBD1. CDR1 is SQVTM and CDR2 is ANQGSEA in the germline V gene. J gave up 1 base and V 7 bases, and 3 bases lay outside the gene matches. The CDR3 spans 13 residues. CDR3 protein: CSARQGGTDTQYF. DNA for the CDR3: TGCAGCGCCAGACAGGGGGGCACAGATACGCAGTATTTT.

V usage is TRBV19 and J usage is TRBJ2-7; weak D call: TRBD1 (6 bases). Germline-derived CDR1 and CDR2 are LNHDA and SQIVND (reference sequence). The CDR3 spans 14 residues. The V end was cut by 5 bases, the J end by 2 bases, with 13 bases between. The CDR3 protein is CASSPRQVTYEQYF. The CDR3 DNA reads TGTGCCAGTAGTCCCCGACAGGTCACCTACGAGCAGTACTTC.